This TCR beta chain was recovered during a study of blood T cell repertoires in COVID-19. Study context: The analysed material was cDNA or gDNA that came from T cells, B-cell-depleted T cells, or PBMCs.

Source study methods: Scientists estimated how many nucleated cells there were by amplifying reference gene primers. Sequenced by immunoSEQ multiplex PCR; TCRdb stores in-frame clones only, minus some. V, J and clone size were drawn from that table, and D and trimming were deduced from the DNA. The repertoire has 60,000 to 75,000 clones, roughly 89% of them found once; the top ten carry 15% to 20%. V was pared by 0 bases and J by 5 bases, with 13 bases between. CDR3 length equals 15 residues. Germline V gene lookup returns CDR1 SGHRS and CDR2 YFSETQ. This receptor was obtained from a woman aged 80 or over with acute or convalescent COVID-19. Sequencing was performed on peripheral blood. This rearrangement joins TRBV5-1 to TRBJ2-3, with a possible D match to TRBD2 (7 bases). The CDR3 bases are TGCGCCAGCAGCTTGGCGGGGGGCTGGAGAGATACGCAGTATTTT. This translates into CASSLAGGWRDTQYF.